Listed below are T cell receptor beta chains from one sample, sequenced in a study of shared clonotypes between healthy human individuals. This table comes from immunoSEQ multiplex PCR, and its TCRdb copy is limited to in-frame clones, with some not included. The sample lists 2 million to 2.5 million clones, approximately 95% occurring once. Specimen: naive CD4+ T cells from PBMCs. The source is a man aged 18 to 30 in good health. Some clones in this sample may be carry-over from other donors' samples. The CDR3 runs from the conserved cysteine through the conserved F or W. Each record gives: V gene, D gene, clone size, J gene, CDR3 protein, CDR3 DNA. The D gene is left open where the match is weak. Not every row has a clone size; where given, it reads once, few, many or a size class.

v_call: TRBV6-6; d_call: -; clone_size: -; j_call: TRBJ2-3; cdr3_aa: CACRRGFTDTQYF; cdr3_nt: TGTGCCTGTCGAAGAGGATTCACAGATACGCAGTATTTT
v_call: TRBV5-4; d_call: TRBD1; clone_size: -; j_call: TRBJ2-4; cdr3_aa: CASRSTPGGRKNIQYF; cdr3_nt: TGTGCCAGCAGATCAACCCCAGGGGGCCGGAAAAACATTCAGTACTTC
v_call: TRBV10-1; d_call: -; clone_size: -; j_call: TRBJ1-1; cdr3_aa: CASEGGGAWTEAFF; cdr3_nt: TGCGCCAGCGAGGGGGGGGGCGCTTGGACTGAAGCTTTCTTT
v_call: TRBV5-5; d_call: -; clone_size: -; j_call: TRBJ2-3; cdr3_aa: CASSLPAGKGGTQYF; cdr3_nt: TGTGCCAGCAGCCTGCCCGCGGGAAAGGGGGGTACGCAGTATTTT
v_call: TRBV7-3; d_call: TRBD2; clone_size: -; j_call: TRBJ2-3; cdr3_aa: CASSQAGSGTDTQYF; cdr3_nt: TGTGCCAGCAGCCAAGCGGGAAGCGGCACAGATACGCAGTATTTT
v_call: TRBV15; d_call: -; clone_size: -; j_call: TRBJ1-5; cdr3_aa: CATSRVLGGSGQPQHF; cdr3_nt: TGTGCCACCAGCAGAGTACTGGGGGGATCGGGCCAGCCCCAGCATTTT
v_call: TRBV7-7; d_call: -; clone_size: -; j_call: TRBJ1-1; cdr3_aa: CASSLARNTEAFF; cdr3_nt: TGTGCCAGCAGCTTGGCCAGAAACACTGAAGCTTTCTTT
v_call: TRBV7-6; d_call: -; clone_size: -; j_call: TRBJ2-1; cdr3_aa: CASSTISGTNEQFF; cdr3_nt: TGTGCCAGCAGCACAATTAGCGGTACCAATGAGCAGTTCTTC
v_call: TRBV5-1; d_call: TRBD2; clone_size: once; j_call: TRBJ2-7; cdr3_aa: CASSGGLAGIPYEQYF; cdr3_nt: TGCGCCAGCAGCGGGGGACTAGCGGGTATCCCCTACGAGCAGTACTTC
v_call: TRBV15; d_call: -; clone_size: once; j_call: TRBJ1-1; cdr3_aa: CATSRDKRGNTEAFF; cdr3_nt: TGTGCCACCAGCAGAGATAAGCGGGGGAACACTGAAGCTTTCTTT
v_call: TRBV5-1; d_call: -; clone_size: -; j_call: TRBJ2-5; cdr3_aa: CASSPRAPEETQYF; cdr3_nt: TGCGCCAGCAGCCCCCGGGCCCCCGAGGAGACCCAGTACTTC